A selection of T cell receptor beta chains follows, all from one sample in a study of coeliac disease. TCRdb's copy holds only in-frame clones and misses some; the assay was immunoSEQ multiplex PCR. The profile shows over 5,500 clones, approximately 67% of them singletons. The sample consisted of lymphocytes from the gut lamina propria. All receptors derive from a man between 60 and 75 years old with celiac disease on a gluten-free diet. Both conserved end residues are part of each CDR3. D genes are given only for firm matches. Clone size is stated in some rows and not others, as once, few, many or a class when expanded.

D	size	J	V	CDR3	DNA
TRBD1	NA	TRBJ2-1	TRBV19	CASSRDSSYNEQFF	TGTGCCAGTAGCAGGGACAGCTCCTACAATGAGCAGTTCTTC
NA	few	TRBJ1-6	TRBV5-1	CASSLGGYNSPLHF	TGCGCCAGCAGCTTGGGCGGGTATAATTCACCCCTCCACTTT
TRBD1	large	TRBJ1-4	TRBV30	CAWGGQGDEKLFF	TGTGCCTGGGGGGGACAGGGGGATGAAAAACTGTTTTTT
TRBD1	NA	TRBJ1-6	TRBV5-4	CASSPGQGAGSPLHF	TGTGCCAGCAGCCCTGGACAGGGGGCTGGCTCACCCCTCCACTTT
TRBD2	NA	TRBJ2-5	TRBV11-2	CASSLAGGQTQYF	TGTGCCAGCAGCTTAGCGGGGGGACAGACCCAGTACTTC
NA	NA	TRBJ2-2	TRBV7-8	CASSFHRDTGELFF	TGTGCCAGCAGCTTTCACAGGGACACCGGGGAGCTGTTTTTT
NA	once	TRBJ1-1	TRBV6-6	CASSFTGRGTEAFF	TGTGCCAGCAGTTTTACGGGGAGGGGCACTGAAGCTTTCTTT
NA	NA	TRBJ2-7	TRBV7-2	CASSLQARGLVYEQYF	TGTGCCAGCAGCTTACAGGCCCGAGGGCTAGTCTACGAGCAGTACTTC
NA	NA	TRBJ2-1	TRBV6-1	CASSPWGVNEQFF	TGTGCCAGCAGTCCTTGGGGCGTCAATGAGCAGTTCTTC
TRBD2	NA	TRBJ2-7	TRBV19	CASSRTSGPYEQYF	TGTGCCAGTAGTAGGACTAGCGGACCCTACGAGCAGTACTTC
TRBD1	NA	TRBJ1-1	TRBV7-3	CASRPTGGTEAFF	TGTGCCAGCAGACCGACAGGGGGCACTGAAGCTTTCTTT
NA	once	TRBJ2-2	TRBV7-9	CASSLGPPAGPGELFF	TGTGCCAGCAGCTTAGGTCCCCCGGCGGGGCCCGGGGAGCTGTTTTTT
TRBD2	NA	TRBJ2-4	TRBV6-6	CASSPGASGGTNIQYF	TGTGCCAGCAGCCCCGGGGCTAGCGGGGGGACAAACATTCAGTACTTC
NA	few	TRBJ1-1	TRBV4-1	CASSQEPRVNTEAFF	TGCGCCAGCAGCCAAGAACCCAGGGTGAACACTGAAGCTTTCTTT
TRBD1	NA	TRBJ2-7	TRBV19	CASSIEGGTGGDKPYEQYF	TGTGCCAGTAGTATAGAAGGAGGGACAGGGGGCGACAAGCCCTACGAGCAGTACTTC
NA	few	TRBJ1-2	TRBV6-1	CASSPRTQGYTF	TGTGCCAGCAGCCCACGGACTCAAGGCTACACCTTC
NA	NA	TRBJ1-1	TRBV4-1	CASSQAWGGEAFF	TGCGCCAGCAGCCAAGCTTGGGGAGGGGAAGCTTTCTTT
TRBD1	NA	TRBJ2-2	TRBV5-4	CASSLGQSVGELFF	TGTGCCAGCAGTCTGGGACAGTCAGTCGGGGAGCTGTTTTTT